Below, 18 T cell receptor beta chains from the same sample are listed, as sequenced in a study of beta chain features in type 1 diabetes. Isolated RNA was reverse transcribed in full, so expressed TCRB transcripts were sequenced. Assay: immunoSEQ multiplex PCR; the TCRdb copy retains only in-frame clones and omits some. The data show about 160,000 clones, about 9.8% seen once. The sequencing input was central memory CD4+ T cells from blood. The receptors stem from a woman younger than 30 in good health.

The chain joins TRBV9 to TRBJ2-7; TRBD1 matches 10 bases. The CDR3 length is 15 residues. Germline CDR1 is SGDLS and CDR2 is YYNGEE. Trimming at V came to 0 bases and at J to 4 bases, leaving 4 bases not matched to a gene. CDR3 sequence reads: CASSVDGQGGYEQYF. CDR3 coding DNA: TGTGCCAGCAGCGTAGATGGACAGGGGGGTTACGAGCAGTACTTC.

The sample holds a few counts of this clone. The chain recombines TRBV5-1 with TRBJ1-2; 7 positions agree with TRBD1. Losses at the gene ends were 7 bases for V and 2 bases for J; bases not matched to a gene: 11. The length of the CDR3 is 15 residues. Per germline, CDR1 SGHRS and CDR2 YFSETQ. The CDR3 spells CASSVTGTDNYGYTF. The CDR3 DNA reads TGCGCCAGCTCAGTAACCGGGACAGACAACTATGGCTACACCTTC.

This rearrangement joins TRBV29-1 to TRBJ1-2; a weak D match, TRBD1 (5 bases). The CDR3 has 12 amino acids. With 7 bases removed from V and 8 bases from J, the gap between germline ends came to 17 bases. Germline V gene sequence: CDR1 SQVTM, CDR2 ANQGSEA. The DNA of the CDR3 is TGCAGCGGGGGCTCGAATGGTCCGGGCTACACCTTC. Encoded protein: CSGGSNGPGYTF. Supplemented by reference TRBV29-1 and TRBJ1-2, the full variable domain reads SAVISQKPSRDICQRGTSLTIQCQVDSQVTMMFWYRQQPGQSLTLIATANQGSEATYESGFVIDKFPISRPNLTFSTLTVSNMSPEDSSIYLCSGGSNGPGYTFGSGTRLTVV.

This chain links TRBV5-4 with TRBJ2-2; D is ambiguous. CDR3 length equals 13 residues. CDR1 is SGHNT and CDR2 is YYREEE in the germline V gene (reference sequence). Trimming cost V 2 bases and J 1 base, with 3 bases left between them. The CDR3 here is CASSLQNTGELFF. Here the CDR3 DNA reads TGTGCCAGCAGCTTACAGAACACCGGGGAGCTGTTTTTT. The full variable domain, with the rest looked up from reference TRBV5-4 and TRBJ2-2, is ETGVTQSPTHLIKTRGQQVTLRCSSQSGHNTVSWYQQALGQGPQFIFQYYREEENGRGNFPPRFSGLQFPNYSSELNVNALELDDSALYLCASSLQNTGELFFGEGSRLTVL.

The chain joins TRBV7-9 to TRBJ2-1; D unresolved. Looked up from germline, CDR1 is SEHNR and CDR2 is FQNEAQ (reference sequence). This CDR3 has 12 amino acids. V was pared by 5 bases and J by 12 bases, with 14 bases between. CDR3 residues: CASSLPRALQFF. The CDR3 bases are TGTGCCAGCAGCCTTCCTCGAGCACTGCAGTTCTTC.

This clone turned up a few times. This rearrangement joins TRBV5-1 to TRBJ2-7; TRBD1 matches 9 bases. This CDR3 spans 14 amino acids. Germline-derived CDR1 and CDR2 are SGHRS and YFSETQ. The V segment lost 4 bases and the J segment 3 bases; nucleotides outside the gene matches: 5. The CDR3 region has the DNA TGCGCCAGCAGCATAGGGACAGGGATCTACGAGCAGTACTTC. Its translation is CASSIGTGIYEQYF.

This clone turned up a few times. V is TRBV7-9 and J is TRBJ1-5; maybe TRBD1 (5 bases). Germline assignment: CDR1 SEHNR and CDR2 FQNEAQ (reference sequence). This CDR3 has 14 amino acids. The V and J ends lost 5 bases and 6 bases respectively, with 14 bases between them. CDR3 sequence reads: CASSPQGTVQPQHF. In DNA form, the CDR3 reads TGTGCCAGCAGCCCGCAGGGTACGGTTCAGCCCCAGCATTTT.

The chain combines TRBV5-6 with TRBJ2-7; 10 nucleotides align to TRBD2. CDR3 length: 15 amino acids. Germline assignment: CDR1 SGHDT and CDR2 YYEEEE. V gave up 4 bases and J gave up 5 bases; unmatched junction bases: 9. The CDR3: CASSSVSGRRNEQYF. The CDR3 DNA reads as TGTGCCAGCAGCAGTGTTAGCGGGAGGCGGAACGAGCAGTACTTC.

This clone was observed a few times. This chain's CDR3 is CALSGRAQTEAFF. CDR3 coding DNA: TGTGCCCTCTCGGGCAGGGCTCAAACTGAAGCTTTCTTT. The gene calls are TRBV6-1 and TRBJ1-1, with TRBD1 as a possible D gene (5 bases). Germline loops: CDR1 MNHNS, CDR2 SASEGT. V lost 11 bases to trimming and J lost 5 bases, with 18 bases between them. The CDR3 loop spans 13 amino acids.

This clone was seen more than once but under ten times. This chain uses TRBV2 with TRBJ2-3; perhaps TRBD2 as D (8 bases). CDR3 size: 17 residues. V lost 3 bases and J lost 2, with 18 bases in between. The germline V gene has CDR1 SNHLY and CDR2 FYNNEI. CDR3 DNA: TGTGCCAGCAGTGAGGGAGGGACAGCGGGGGACACAGATACGCAGTATTTT. Encoded protein: CASSEGGTAGDTDTQYF.

This clone has a handful of counts. V is TRBV19 and J is TRBJ2-1; D is undetermined. V lost 4 bases, J lost 4 bases, and 5 bases lay in between. Germline CDR1 LNHDA, CDR2 SQIVND (reference sequence). The CDR3 runs to 12 residues. The DNA of the CDR3 is TGTGCCAGTAGTAACCAGTACAATGAGCAGTTCTTC. Translation: CASSNQYNEQFF.

The V gene is TRBV7-2, the J gene TRBJ2-7, with TRBD1 as a possible D gene (5 bases). V lost 3 bases and J lost 4, with 7 bases in between. CDR3 size: 12 residues. Germline loops: CDR1 SGHTA, CDR2 FQGNSA. CDR3 amino acids: CASSFDSYEQYF. The DNA of the CDR3 is TGTGCCAGCAGCTTCGACAGTTACGAGCAGTACTTC.

This clone was detected only a few times. It may be a read error: a sequence one base away is much more abundant. The sample has other DNA sequences that encode this CDR3 too. The rearrangement links TRBV7-3 to TRBJ1-1; D possibly corresponds to TRBD1 (5 bases). With 5 bases removed from V and 1 base from J, the gap between germline ends came to 8 bases. Germline V gene sequence: CDR1 SGHTA, CDR2 FQGTGA. The CDR3 extends over 13 amino acids. The CDR3 coding sequence is TGTGCCAGCAGCCGTGACAGGAACACTGAAGCTTTCTTT. Residues: CASSRDRNTEAFF.

This chain joins TRBV30 and TRBJ2-2; possibly TRBD2 for D (5 bases). Germline CDR1 is GTSNPN and CDR2 is SVGIG (reference sequence). Deletions cut 3 bases from V and 6 bases from J, with 17 bases between. The CDR3 sequence is 15 residues long. CDR3 nucleotides: TGTGCCTGGAGCACGGAGGTCTTTCTTTCCGGGGAGCTGTTTTTT. Translating it yields CAWSTEVFLSGELFF.

This clone was recorded a few times. The chain uses TRBV18 and TRBJ1-2; D is perhaps TRBD1 (6 bases). The length of the CDR3 is 13 residues. CDR1 is KGHSH and CDR2 is LQKENI in the germline V gene. Trimming took off 3 bases at V and 7 bases at J, with 12 bases between the two ends. The CDR3 loop reads CASSPTGYAGYTF. In nucleotides, the CDR3 is TGTGCCAGCTCACCCACAGGGTACGCTGGCTACACCTTC.

This clone was seen a few times. V and J are TRBV19 and TRBJ2-7; D unresolved. The CDR3 extends over 13 amino acids. Trimming shortened V by 2 bases and J by 3 bases, and 8 bases separated the two germline ends. CDR1 is LNHDA and CDR2 is SQIVND in the germline V gene (reference sequence). CDR3 protein: CASSITRNYEQYF. The CDR3 coding sequence is TGTGCCAGTAGTATAACCAGGAACTACGAGCAGTACTTC.

The chain joins TRBV7-8 to TRBJ2-5; D not resolved. Per the germline V gene, CDR1 is SGHVS and CDR2 is FQNEAQ. Trimming took 1 base from V and 5 from J, leaving 8 bases between them. The CDR3 runs 13 residues. The CDR3, as DNA: TGTGCCAGCAGCTTAGAACGGTTGGAGACCCAGTACTTC. This codes for CASSLERLETQYF.

The chain uses TRBV28 and TRBJ2-7, with 12 bases lining up with TRBD1. The V segment lost 6 bases and the J segment 7 bases; nucleotides outside the gene matches: 10. Germline CDR1 MDHEN, CDR2 SYDVKM. This CDR3 contains 15 residues. The CDR3 region has the DNA TGTGCCAGCAGCAGAGGGGGACAGGGGGCGCGGGAGCAGTACTTC. Protein product: CASSRGGQGAREQYF.